This is a list of T cell receptor beta chains from one sample in a study of blood T cell repertoires in COVID-19. Assay: immunoSEQ multiplex PCR; the TCRdb copy retains only in-frame clones and omits some. The sample has 200,000 to 250,000 clones, approximately 85% seen once. The sequenced sample consisted of peripheral blood. The receptors were gathered from a woman aged 70-85 years with COVID-19, enrolled during active disease. The CDR3 runs from the conserved cysteine through the conserved F or W. D genes are given only for firm matches. Some rows mark clone size as missing; the rest say once, few, many or name a class of expanded clone.

TRBD2 | TRBJ2-3 | . | TRBV7-8 | CASSAGSGRAIDTQYF | TGTGCCAGCAGCGCCGGTAGCGGGAGGGCCATAGATACGCAGTATTTT
TRBD2 | TRBJ2-3 | . | TRBV6-5 | CASSILAGSDTQYF | TGTGCCAGCAGTATACTAGCGGGGTCAGATACGCAGTATTTT
. | TRBJ2-1 | . | TRBV10-3 | CAISELRGNEQFF | TGTGCCATCAGTGAGCTCAGGGGCAATGAGCAGTTCTTC
. | TRBJ2-1 | . | TRBV5-1 | CASSLTANDEQFF | TGCGCCAGCAGCTTGACTGCTAACGATGAGCAGTTCTTC
TRBD2 | TRBJ2-5 | . | TRBV7-2 | CASSGSKRDQETQYF | TGTGCCAGCAGCGGATCAAAGCGGGATCAAGAGACCCAGTACTTC
TRBD1 | TRBJ1-5 | . | TRBV30 | CAWSKGQGGQPQHF | TGTGCCTGGAGTAAGGGACAGGGTGGCCAGCCCCAGCATTTT
. | TRBJ2-3 | . | TRBV7-9 | CASSPAITDTQYF | TGTGCCAGCAGCCCCGCGATAACAGATACGCAGTATTTT
. | TRBJ2-3 | once | TRBV6-2/TRBV6-3 | CASSYRRDPDTQYF | TGTGCCAGCAGTTACCGGCGGGATCCAGATACGCAGTATTTT
TRBD2 | TRBJ2-5 | . | TRBV7-2 | CASSLFSGRSVRETQYF | TGTGCCAGCAGCCTGTTTAGCGGGAGGTCAGTTAGGGAGACCCAGTACTTC
TRBD1 | TRBJ1-3 | . | TRBV28 | CASSDRGSGNTIYF | TGTGCCAGCAGTGACAGGGGCTCTGGAAACACCATATATTTT
TRBD1 | TRBJ2-5 | . | TRBV6-6 | CASSVQGLQETQYF | TGTGCCAGCAGCGTACAGGGGCTGCAAGAGACCCAGTACTTC
TRBD1 | TRBJ1-2 | . | TRBV18 | CASSPFAGGANGGYTF | TGTGCCAGCTCACCATTTGCAGGGGGCGCGAATGGTGGCTACACCTTC
TRBD2 | TRBJ2-2 | . | TRBV5-1 | CATRLAANTGELFF | TGCGCCACTCGACTAGCGGCGAACACCGGGGAGCTGTTTTTT
TRBD1 | TRBJ1-5 | . | TRBV19 | CASSDRGLFNQPQHF | TGTGCCAGTAGCGACAGGGGGCTCTTTAATCAGCCCCAGCATTTT
. | TRBJ2-3 | once | TRBV5-1 | CASSLGGGTDTQYF | TGCGCCAGCAGCTTGGGAGGAGGAACCGATACGCAGTATTTT
. | TRBJ2-3 | . | TRBV24-1 | CATRADRGAGVDTQYF | TGTGCCACCAGGGCCGACAGGGGCGCGGGAGTAGATACGCAGTATTTT
. | TRBJ1-4 | . | TRBV28 | CASSLWGPTRNEKLFF | TGTGCCAGCAGTTTATGGGGGCCCACCCGCAATGAAAAACTGTTTTTT
. | TRBJ1-4 | . | TRBV5-1 | CASRPDTGLEKLFF | TGCGCCAGCAGACCGGACACTGGGCTAGAAAAACTGTTTTTT
TRBD1 | TRBJ1-2 | few | TRBV6-5 | CASGDRGYYGYTF | TGTGCCAGCGGGGACAGGGGGTACTATGGCTACACCTTC
. | TRBJ2-1 | . | TRBV19 | CASSPYNNEQFF | TGTGCCAGTAGTCCTTATAACAATGAGCAGTTCTTC
. | TRBJ2-7 | . | TRBV4-3 | CASSQEWPSYEQYF | TGCGCCAGCAGCCAAGAGTGGCCATCCTACGAGCAGTACTTC
TRBD1 | TRBJ1-5 | few | TRBV18 | CASSGQGSDQPQHF | TGTGCCAGCTCTGGACAGGGAAGCGATCAGCCCCAGCATTTT
TRBD1 | TRBJ2-5 | . | TRBV7-9 | CASSLVDRGRETQYF | TGTGCCAGCAGCTTAGTGGACAGGGGGCGTGAGACCCAGTACTTC
. | TRBJ1-4 | once | TRBV6-4 | CAIKTPEANEKLFF | TGTGCCATAAAAACCCCAGAGGCTAATGAAAAACTGTTTTTT
TRBD1 | TRBJ2-7 | many | TRBV6-2/TRBV6-3 | CASSHGQESYEQYF | TGTGCCAGCAGCCACGGACAGGAATCCTACGAGCAGTACTTC
TRBD1 | TRBJ1-2 | . | TRBV5-1 | CASTRQGLSDGYTF | TGCGCCAGTACCCGACAGGGCCTTTCTGATGGCTACACCTTC
. | TRBJ1-3 | . | TRBV19 | CASIQGTYLPGNTIYF | TGTGCCAGTATACAGGGAACTTATTTACCTGGAAACACCATATATTTT
. | TRBJ1-1 | . | TRBV10-3 | CAASGQLNTEAFF | TGTGCCGCCAGCGGACAGCTGAACACTGAAGCTTTCTTT
TRBD1 | TRBJ1-2 | . | TRBV7-2 | CASSLGQGMRGGYTF | TGTGCCAGCAGCTTAGGACAGGGGATGAGAGGAGGCTACACCTTC
TRBD2 | TRBJ2-3 | once | TRBV4-3 | CASSQGGLAGRDTQYF | TGCGCCAGCAGCCAAGGGGGACTAGCGGGCCGAGATACGCAGTATTTT
TRBD1 | TRBJ1-2 | few | TRBV7-9 | CASSLGTGGSNYGYTF | TGTGCCAGCAGCTTAGGCACAGGGGGCAGTAACTATGGCTACACCTTC
TRBD1 | TRBJ2-1 | . | TRBV24-1 | CATSDLNRGRSARPDEQFF | TGTGCCACCAGTGATCTCAACAGGGGGCGCAGCGCCCGTCCGGATGAGCAGTTCTTC
TRBD1 | TRBJ1-2 | . | TRBV27 | CASSFNRGRDYGYTF | TGTGCCAGCAGTTTTAACAGGGGGCGCGACTATGGCTACACCTTC
. | TRBJ1-1 | . | TRBV5-1 | CASSLDPDSTEAFF | TGCGCCAGCAGCTTGGATCCTGACAGCACTGAAGCTTTCTTT
. | TRBJ2-7 | . | TRBV18 | CASSPDSRSSYEQYF | TGTGCCAGCTCACCGGACAGCCGTTCATCCTACGAGCAGTACTTC
TRBD1 | TRBJ1-4 | . | TRBV28 | CASSQGQGQGEEKLFF | TGTGCCAGCAGTCAAGGACAGGGCCAAGGAGAGGAAAAACTGTTTTTT
. | TRBJ2-7 | . | TRBV24-1 | CATSDGGLSYEQYF | TGTGCCACCAGTGACGGGGGGCTATCCTACGAGCAGTACTTC
TRBD2 | TRBJ2-7 | . | TRBV5-4 | CASSLGPAGGRSYEQYF | TGTGCCAGCAGCTTGGGTCCAGCGGGAGGTCGATCCTACGAGCAGTACTTC
TRBD1 | TRBJ1-5 | . | TRBV19 | CASSRGTVGQPQHF | TGTGCCAGTAGTAGGGGGACAGTGGGTCAGCCCCAGCATTTT
TRBD2 | TRBJ2-3 | . | TRBV24-1 | CATSGSGRGTDTQYF | TGTGCCACCAGTGGGAGCGGGAGGGGCACAGATACGCAGTATTTT
. | TRBJ1-5 | . | TRBV2 | CASSLITGMGNQPQHF | TGTGCCAGCAGTTTAATAACAGGGATGGGCAATCAGCCCCAGCATTTT
TRBD1 | TRBJ1-2 | . | TRBV6-2/TRBV6-3 | CASSWTGEAYGYTF | TGTGCCAGCAGTTGGACAGGAGAAGCCTATGGCTACACCTTC
. | TRBJ2-5 | . | TRBV5-4 | CASSSSANPGETQYF | TGTGCCAGCAGCTCCTCAGCGAATCCGGGGGAGACCCAGTACTTC
TRBD2 | TRBJ2-3 | . | TRBV9 | CASSPGTSGSTDTQYF | TGTGCCAGCAGCCCCGGGACTAGCGGGAGTACAGATACGCAGTATTTT
. | TRBJ2-1 | . | TRBV11-2 | CASSLERSNEQFF | TGTGCCAGCAGCTTAGAGCGATCCAATGAGCAGTTCTTC
. | TRBJ2-7 | . | TRBV18 | CASSPGLSEGYEQYF | TGTGCCAGCTCACCAGGGTTAAGCGAGGGCTACGAGCAGTACTTC
TRBD1 | TRBJ1-2 | . | TRBV12-3/TRBV12-4 | CASREQGARGYTF | TGTGCCAGCAGAGAACAGGGGGCGCGTGGCTACACCTTC